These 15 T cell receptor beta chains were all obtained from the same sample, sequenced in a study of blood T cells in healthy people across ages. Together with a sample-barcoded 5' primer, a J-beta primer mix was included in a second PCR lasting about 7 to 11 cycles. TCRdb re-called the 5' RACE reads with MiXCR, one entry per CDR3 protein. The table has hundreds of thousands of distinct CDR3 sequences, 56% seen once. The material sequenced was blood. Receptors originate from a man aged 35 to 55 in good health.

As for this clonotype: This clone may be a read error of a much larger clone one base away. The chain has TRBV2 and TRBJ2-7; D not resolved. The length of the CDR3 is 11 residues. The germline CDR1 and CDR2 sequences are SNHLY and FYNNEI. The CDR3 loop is CASSDLYDQYF. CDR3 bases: TGTGCCAGCAGTGATCTCTACGATCAGTACTTC.

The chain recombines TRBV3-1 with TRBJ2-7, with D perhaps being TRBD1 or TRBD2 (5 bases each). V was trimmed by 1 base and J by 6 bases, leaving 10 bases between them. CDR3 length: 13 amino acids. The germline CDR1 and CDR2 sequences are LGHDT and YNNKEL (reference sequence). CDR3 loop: CASSQGAGTEQYF. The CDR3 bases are TGTGCCAGCAGCCAAGGGGCCGGGACCGAGCAGTACTTC.

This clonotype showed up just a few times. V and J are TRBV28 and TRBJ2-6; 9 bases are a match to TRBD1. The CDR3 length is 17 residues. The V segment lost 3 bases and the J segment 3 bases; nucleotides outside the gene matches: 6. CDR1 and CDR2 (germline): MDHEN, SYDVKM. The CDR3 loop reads CASSFTGGSVGANVLTF. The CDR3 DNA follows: TGTGCCAGCAGTTTTACAGGGGGCTCAGTTGGGGCCAACGTCCTGACTTTC. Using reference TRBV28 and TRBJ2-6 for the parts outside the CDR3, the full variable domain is DVKVTQSSRYLVKRTGEKVFLECVQDMDHENMFWYRQDPGLGLRLIYFSYDVKMKEKGDIPEGYSVSREKKERFSLILESASTNQTSMYLCASSFTGGSVGANVLTFGAGSRLTVL.

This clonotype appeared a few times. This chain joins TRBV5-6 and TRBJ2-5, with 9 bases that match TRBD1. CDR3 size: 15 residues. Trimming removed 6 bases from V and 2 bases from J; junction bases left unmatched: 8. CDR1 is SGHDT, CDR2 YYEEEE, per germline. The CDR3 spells CASIRIDRGQETQYF. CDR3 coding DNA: TGTGCCAGCATCCGAATCGACAGGGGGCAAGAGACCCAGTACTTC. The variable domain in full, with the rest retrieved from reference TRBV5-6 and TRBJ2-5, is DAGVTQSPTHLIKTRGQQVTLRCSPKSGHDTVSWYQQALGQGPQFIFQYYEEEERQRGNFPDRFSGHQFPNYSSELNVNALLLGDSALYLCASIRIDRGQETQYFGPGTRLLVL.

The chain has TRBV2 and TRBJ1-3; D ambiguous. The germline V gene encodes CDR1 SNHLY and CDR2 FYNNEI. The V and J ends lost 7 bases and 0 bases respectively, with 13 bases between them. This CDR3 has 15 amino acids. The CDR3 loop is CASTADLPSGNTIYF. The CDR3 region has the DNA TGTGCCAGCACGGCAGATCTACCCTCTGGAAACACCATATATTTT. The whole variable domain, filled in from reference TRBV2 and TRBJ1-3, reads EPEVTQTPSHQVTQMGQEVILRCVPISNHLYFYWYRQILGQKVEFLVSFYNNEISEKSEIFDDQFSVERPDGSNFTLKIRSTKLEDSAMYFCASTADLPSGNTIYFGEGSWLTVV.

The CDR3 DNA is TGTGCCAGTAGTTCAGGGGCTGTCCGAGAGACCCAGTACTTC. Protein sequence: CASSSGAVRETQYF. The chain recombines TRBV19 with TRBJ2-5; tentative D call: TRBD1 (6 bases). V was pared by 5 bases and J by 4 bases, with 14 bases between. The CDR3 loop spans 14 amino acids. CDR1 is LNHDA and CDR2 is SQIVND in the germline V gene (reference sequence).

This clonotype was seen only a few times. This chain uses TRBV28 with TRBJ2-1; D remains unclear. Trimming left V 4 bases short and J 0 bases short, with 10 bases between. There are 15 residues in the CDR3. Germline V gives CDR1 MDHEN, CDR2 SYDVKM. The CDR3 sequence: CASSSRLSSYNEQFF. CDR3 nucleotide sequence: TGTGCCAGCAGTTCCCGTTTGAGCTCCTACAATGAGCAGTTCTTC.

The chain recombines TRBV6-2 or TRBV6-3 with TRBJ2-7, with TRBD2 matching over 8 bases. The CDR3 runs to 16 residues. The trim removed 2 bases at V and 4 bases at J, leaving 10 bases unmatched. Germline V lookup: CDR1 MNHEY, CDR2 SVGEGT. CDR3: CASSYEGGRSYYEQYF. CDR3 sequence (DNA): TGTGCCAGCAGTTACGAAGGCGGGAGGTCTTATTACGAGCAGTACTTC.

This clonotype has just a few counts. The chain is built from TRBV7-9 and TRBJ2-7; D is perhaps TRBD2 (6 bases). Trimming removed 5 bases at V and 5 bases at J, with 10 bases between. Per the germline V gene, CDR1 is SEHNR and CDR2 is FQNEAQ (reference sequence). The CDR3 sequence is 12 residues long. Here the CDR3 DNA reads TGTGCCAGCAGCGGAGGGAAGGACGAGCAGTACTTC. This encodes CASSGGKDEQYF.

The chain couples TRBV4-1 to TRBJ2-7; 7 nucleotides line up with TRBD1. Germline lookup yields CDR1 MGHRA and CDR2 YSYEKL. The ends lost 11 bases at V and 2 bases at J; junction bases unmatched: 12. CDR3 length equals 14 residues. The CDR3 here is CAARKGDRAYEQYF. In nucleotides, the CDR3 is TGCGCCGCCAGAAAAGGGGACAGAGCCTACGAGCAGTACTTC.

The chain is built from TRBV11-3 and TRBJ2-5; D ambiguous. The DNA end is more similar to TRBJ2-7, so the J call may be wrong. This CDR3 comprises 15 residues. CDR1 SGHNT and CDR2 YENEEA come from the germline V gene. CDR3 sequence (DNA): TGTGCCAGCAGCTCCGGCCTTGAAGCTATCTACGAGCAGTACTTC. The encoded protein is CASSSGLEAIYEQYF.

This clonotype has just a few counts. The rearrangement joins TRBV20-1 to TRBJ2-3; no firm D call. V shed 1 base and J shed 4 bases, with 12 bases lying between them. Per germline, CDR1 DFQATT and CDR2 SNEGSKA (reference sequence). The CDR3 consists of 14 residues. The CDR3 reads CSARAPILADTQYF. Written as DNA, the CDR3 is TGCAGTGCTAGAGCCCCAATTCTCGCAGATACGCAGTATTTT.

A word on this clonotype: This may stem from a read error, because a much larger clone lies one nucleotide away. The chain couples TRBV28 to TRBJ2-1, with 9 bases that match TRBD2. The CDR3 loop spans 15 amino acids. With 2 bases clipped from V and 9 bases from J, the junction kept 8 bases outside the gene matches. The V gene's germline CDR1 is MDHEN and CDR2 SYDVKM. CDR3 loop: CASSLDKRGVGEQFF. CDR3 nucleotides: TGTGCCAGCAGTTTAGATAAGCGGGGGGTAGGTGAGCAGTTCTTC.

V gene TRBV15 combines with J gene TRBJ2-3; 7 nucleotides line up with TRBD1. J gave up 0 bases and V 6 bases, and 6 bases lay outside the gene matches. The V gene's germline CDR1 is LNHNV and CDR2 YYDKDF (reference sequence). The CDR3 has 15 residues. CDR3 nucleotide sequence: TGTGCCACCAGGGATGGGACAGCTAGCACAGATACGCAGTATTTT. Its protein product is CATRDGTASTDTQYF.

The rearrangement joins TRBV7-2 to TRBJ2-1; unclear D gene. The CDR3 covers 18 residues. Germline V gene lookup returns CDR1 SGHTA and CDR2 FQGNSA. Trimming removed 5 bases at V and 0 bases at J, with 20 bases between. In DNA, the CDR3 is TGTGCCAGCAGCCTACGGGTATTGAGCTTGAACTCCTACAATGAGCAGTTCTTC. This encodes CASSLRVLSLNSYNEQFF.